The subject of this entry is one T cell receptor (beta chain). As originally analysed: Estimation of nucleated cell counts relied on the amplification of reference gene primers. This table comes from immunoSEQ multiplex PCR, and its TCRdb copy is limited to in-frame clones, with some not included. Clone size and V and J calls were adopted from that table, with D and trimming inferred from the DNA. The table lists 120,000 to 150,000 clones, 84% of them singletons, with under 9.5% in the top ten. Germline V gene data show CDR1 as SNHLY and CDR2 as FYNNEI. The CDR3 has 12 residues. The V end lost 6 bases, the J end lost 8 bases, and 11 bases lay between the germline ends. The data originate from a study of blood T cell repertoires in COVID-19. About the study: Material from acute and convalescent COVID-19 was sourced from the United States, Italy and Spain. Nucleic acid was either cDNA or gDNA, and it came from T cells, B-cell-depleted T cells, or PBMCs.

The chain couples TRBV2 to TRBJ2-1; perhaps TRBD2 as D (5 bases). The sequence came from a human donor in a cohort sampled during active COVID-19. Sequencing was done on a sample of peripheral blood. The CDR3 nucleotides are TGTGCCAGCAGGGACTTGGGCGATGAGCAGTTCTTC. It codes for CASRDLGDEQFF.